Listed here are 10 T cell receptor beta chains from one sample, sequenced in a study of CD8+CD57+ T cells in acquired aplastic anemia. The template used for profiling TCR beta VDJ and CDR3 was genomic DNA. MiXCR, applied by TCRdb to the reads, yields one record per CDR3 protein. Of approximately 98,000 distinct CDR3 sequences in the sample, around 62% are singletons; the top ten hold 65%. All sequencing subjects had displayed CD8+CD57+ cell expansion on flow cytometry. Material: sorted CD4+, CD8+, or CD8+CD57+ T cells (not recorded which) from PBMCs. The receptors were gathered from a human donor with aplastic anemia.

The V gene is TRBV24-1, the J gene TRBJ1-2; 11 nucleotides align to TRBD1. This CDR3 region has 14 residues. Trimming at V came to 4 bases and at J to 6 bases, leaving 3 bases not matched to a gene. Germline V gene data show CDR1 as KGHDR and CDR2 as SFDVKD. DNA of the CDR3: TGTGCCACCAGTGACGGGGGACAGGGGGATGGCTACACCTTC. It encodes CATSDGGQGDGYTF.

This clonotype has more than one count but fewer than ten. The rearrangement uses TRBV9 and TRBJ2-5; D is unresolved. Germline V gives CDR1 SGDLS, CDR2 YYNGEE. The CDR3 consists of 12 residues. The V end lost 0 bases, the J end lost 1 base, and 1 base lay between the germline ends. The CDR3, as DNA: TGTGCCAGCAGCGTAGCCCAAGAGACCCAGTACTTC. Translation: CASSVAQETQYF.

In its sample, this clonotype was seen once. The CDR3 spells CSATTGSANYGYTF. The DNA for the CDR3 is TGCAGTGCTACCACAGGATCAGCTAACTATGGCTACACCTTC. This chain connects TRBV20-1 to TRBJ1-2; D possibly corresponds to TRBD1 (5 bases). This CDR3 is 14 amino acids long. The V end lost 4 bases, the J end lost 0 bases, and 12 bases lay between the germline ends. The germline V gene encodes CDR1 DFQATT and CDR2 SNEGSKA (reference sequence).

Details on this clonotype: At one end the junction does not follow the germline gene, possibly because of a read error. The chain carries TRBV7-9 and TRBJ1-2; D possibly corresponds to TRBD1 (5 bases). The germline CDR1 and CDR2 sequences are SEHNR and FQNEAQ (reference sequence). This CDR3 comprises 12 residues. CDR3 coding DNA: TGTGCCAGCAGATTAGGGGCGGATGGCTACACCTTC. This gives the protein CASRLGADGYTF.

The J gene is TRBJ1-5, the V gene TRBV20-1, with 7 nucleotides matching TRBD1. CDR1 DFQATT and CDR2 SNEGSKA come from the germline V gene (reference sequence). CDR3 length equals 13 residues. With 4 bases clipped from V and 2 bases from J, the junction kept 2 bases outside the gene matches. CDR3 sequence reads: CSANRGGNQPQHF. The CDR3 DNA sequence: TGCAGTGCTAACAGGGGAGGCAATCAGCCCCAGCATTTT.

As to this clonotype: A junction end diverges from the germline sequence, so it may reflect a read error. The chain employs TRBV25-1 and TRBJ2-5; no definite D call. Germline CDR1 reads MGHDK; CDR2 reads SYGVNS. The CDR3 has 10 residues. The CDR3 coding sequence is TGTGCCAGCGGGCAAGAGGCCCAGTACTTC. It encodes CASGQEAQYF.

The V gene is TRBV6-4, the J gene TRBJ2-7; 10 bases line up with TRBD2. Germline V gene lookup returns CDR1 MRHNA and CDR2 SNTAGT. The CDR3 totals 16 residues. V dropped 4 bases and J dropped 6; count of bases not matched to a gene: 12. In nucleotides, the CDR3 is TGTGCCAGCAGTGCCACCGGGACTAGCGCGTACTCCGAGCAGTACTTC. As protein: CASSATGTSAYSEQYF.

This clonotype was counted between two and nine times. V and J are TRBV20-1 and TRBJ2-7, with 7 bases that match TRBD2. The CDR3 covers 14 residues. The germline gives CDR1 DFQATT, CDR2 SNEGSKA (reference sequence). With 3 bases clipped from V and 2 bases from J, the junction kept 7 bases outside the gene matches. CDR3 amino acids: CSASPSGGPYEQYF. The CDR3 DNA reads TGCAGTGCTAGTCCATCGGGAGGCCCCTACGAGCAGTACTTC.

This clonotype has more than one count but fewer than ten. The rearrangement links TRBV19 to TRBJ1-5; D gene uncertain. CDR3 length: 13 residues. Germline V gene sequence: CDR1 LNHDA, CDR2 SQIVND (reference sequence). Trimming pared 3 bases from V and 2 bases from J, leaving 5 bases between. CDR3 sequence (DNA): TGTGCCAGTAGTATGGTAGGCAATCAGCCCCAGCATTTT. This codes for CASSMVGNQPQHF. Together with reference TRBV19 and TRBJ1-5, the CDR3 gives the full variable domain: DGGITQSPKYLFRKEGQNVTLSCEQNLNHDAMYWYRQDPGQGLRLIYYSQIVNDFQKGDIAEGYSVSREKKESFPLTVTSAQKNPTAFYLCASSMVGNQPQHFGDGTRLSIL.

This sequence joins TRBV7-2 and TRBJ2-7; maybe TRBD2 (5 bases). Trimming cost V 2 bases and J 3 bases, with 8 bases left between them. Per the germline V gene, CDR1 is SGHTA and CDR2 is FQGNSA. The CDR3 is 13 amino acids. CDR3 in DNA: TGTGCCAGCAGCTTAAGGGAGAGCTACGAGCAGTACTTC. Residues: CASSLRESYEQYF.